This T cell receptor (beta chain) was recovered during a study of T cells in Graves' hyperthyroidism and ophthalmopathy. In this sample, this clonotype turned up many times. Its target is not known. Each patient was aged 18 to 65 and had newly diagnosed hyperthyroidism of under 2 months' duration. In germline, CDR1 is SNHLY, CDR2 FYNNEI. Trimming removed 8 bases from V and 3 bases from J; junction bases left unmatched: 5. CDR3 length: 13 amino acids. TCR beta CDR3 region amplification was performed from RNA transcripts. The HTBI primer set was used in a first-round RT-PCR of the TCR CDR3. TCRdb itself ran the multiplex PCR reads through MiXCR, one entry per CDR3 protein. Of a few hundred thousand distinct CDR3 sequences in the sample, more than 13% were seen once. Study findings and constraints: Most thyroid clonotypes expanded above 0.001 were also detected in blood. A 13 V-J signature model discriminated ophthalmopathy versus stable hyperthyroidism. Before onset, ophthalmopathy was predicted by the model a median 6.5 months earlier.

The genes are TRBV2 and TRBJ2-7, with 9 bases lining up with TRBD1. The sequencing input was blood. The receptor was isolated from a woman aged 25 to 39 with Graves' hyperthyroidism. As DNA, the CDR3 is TGTGCCAGCTGGGACAGGGAGAGCTACGAGCAGTACTTC. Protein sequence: CASWDRESYEQYF.